These T cell receptor beta chains were read from a single sample in a study of cytomegalovirus exposure and HLA in healthy donors. Method: immunoSEQ multiplex PCR; TCRdb's copy keeps in-frame clones and lacks some. The sample contains around 260,000 clones, around 91% of which appear only once. Source material: PBMCs. The receptors shown here come from a woman aged 25 to 39 in good health and CMV-seronegative. The CDR3 runs from the conserved cysteine through the conserved F or W. The D gene is left open where the match is weak. Size is omitted from some rows. Given values are once, few, many or a class for expanded clones.

d_gene	v_gene	j_gene	abundance	CDR3nt	CDR3aa
-	TRBV5-1	TRBJ2-3	-	TGCGCCAGCAGCTTGGGGCAGACCAGATATTTT	CASSLGQTRYF
-	TRBV21-1	TRBJ1-1	-	TGTGCCAGCAGCAAATCGGGGCAGGGGGCGCCAGGAAGGAACACTGAAGCTTTCTTT	CASSKSGQGAPGRNTEAFF
TRBD1	TRBV7-9	TRBJ2-5	-	TGTGCCAGCAGCTTAAACAGGGGCCTCGGGGAGACCCAGTACTTC	CASSLNRGLGETQYF
-	TRBV6-5	TRBJ2-2	-	TGTGCCAGCAGTTACTCGATGGGACTCAACACCGGGGAGCTGTTTTTT	CASSYSMGLNTGELFF
-	TRBV6-6	TRBJ1-1	-	TGTGCCAGCAGTTACTCGAGGGAAGAAGCTTTCTTT	CASSYSREEAFF
-	TRBV18	TRBJ2-5	-	TGTGCCAGCTCACCAGCTCGGACCTCGGGGGAGACCCAGTACTTC	CASSPARTSGETQYF
-	TRBV28	TRBJ2-3	-	TGTGCCAGCAGTGCCACGGACTCGACAGATACGCAGTATTTT	CASSATDSTDTQYF
-	TRBV7-2	TRBJ2-5	-	TGTGCCAGCAGCTTTGCCCTTGAGACCCAGTACTTC	CASSFALETQYF
TRBD2	TRBV28	TRBJ2-7	-	TGTGCCAGCAGAAACGTGGGAGGGCTCGGGTACGAGCAGTACTTC	CASRNVGGLGYEQYF
TRBD2	TRBV25-1	TRBJ2-5	-	TGTGCCAGCAGTGAATATGGAACTAGCGCAGAGACCCAGTACTTC	CASSEYGTSAETQYF
-	TRBV7-6	TRBJ1-1	-	TGTGCCAGCAGCTTATCCTCGACCGCGAATGAAGCTTTCTTT	CASSLSSTANEAFF
TRBD2	TRBV7-8	TRBJ2-1	-	TGTGCCAGCAGCCTGTGGACTAGCGGGAGTAGGGCCTACAATGAGCAGTTCTTC	CASSLWTSGSRAYNEQFF
TRBD1	TRBV27	TRBJ1-4	-	TGTGCCAGCAGTTTCGTGCAGGGGGCTGAAAAACTGTTTTTT	CASSFVQGAEKLFF
-	TRBV27	TRBJ2-7	-	TGTGCCAGCAGTTTATCCAGATCGCCCTACGAGCAGTACTTC	CASSLSRSPYEQYF
-	TRBV9	TRBJ2-7	-	TGTGCCAGCAGCGCTGGCTCGTGGGCCACCTACGAGCAGTACTTC	CASSAGSWATYEQYF
-	TRBV7-8	TRBJ1-1	-	TGTGCCAGCAGCTTAGGGTGGACTGAAGCTTTCTTT	CASSLGWTEAFF
-	TRBV4-2	TRBJ1-2	-	TGTGCCAGCAGCCAAGATAGGGGGGGAAACTATGGCTACACCTTC	CASSQDRGGNYGYTF
-	TRBV9	TRBJ1-1	-	TGTGCCAGCAGCGTAGTAACGGGAGGGGAAGCTTTCTTT	CASSVVTGGEAFF
TRBD1	TRBV7-6	TRBJ2-6	-	TGTGCCAGCAGCTTAGATAGGGGGACCGGGACAGGCCTCTCTGGGGCCAACGTCCTGACTTTC	CASSLDRGTGTGLSGANVLTF
-	TRBV29-1	TRBJ1-1	once	TGCAGCGTCCGAAGGGGGTACACTGAAGCTTTCTTT	CSVRRGYTEAFF
-	TRBV28	TRBJ2-2	once	TGTGCCAGCAGTCCCCGTGGACATGGGGGGAACACCGGGGAGCTGTTTTTT	CASSPRGHGGNTGELFF
-	TRBV28	TRBJ1-1	-	TGTGCCAGCAGTTTAGTAGGGCTGCACACTGAAGCTTTCTTT	CASSLVGLHTEAFF
-	TRBV7-6	TRBJ2-5	-	TGTGCCAGCAGCCCATGGGCTGCTGAGACCCAGTACTTC	CASSPWAAETQYF
-	TRBV19	TRBJ2-3	-	TGTGCCAGTAAACAAGGGCTTAGCACAGATACGCAGTATTTT	CASKQGLSTDTQYF
-	TRBV30	TRBJ2-7	-	TGTGCCTGGAGTGTACGGGTGGGCTTCCTATCCGAGCAGTACTTC	CAWSVRVGFLSEQYF
-	TRBV5-1	TRBJ2-6	-	TGCGCCAGCAGCCAAGGACAGGGGGCCAACGTCCTGACTTTC	CASSQGQGANVLTF
-	TRBV29-1	TRBJ1-1	-	TGCAGCGCCGGGTTAGTTATGAACACTGAAGCTTTCTTT	CSAGLVMNTEAFF
TRBD1	TRBV25-1	TRBJ1-5	-	TGTGCCAGCAGTGAAACAGGGGGCGACCAGCCCCAGCATTTT	CASSETGGDQPQHF
TRBD1	TRBV5-1	TRBJ2-7	few	TGCGCCAGCAGCATCCTGACAGGGCTTACCTACGAGCAGTACTTC	CASSILTGLTYEQYF
-	TRBV19	TRBJ1-2	-	TGTGCCAGTAGTATAGCCGGGGGCCTTTTCTATGGCTACACCTTC	CASSIAGGLFYGYTF
TRBD1	TRBV6-1	TRBJ2-1	-	TGTGCCAGCAGTGAACACGGGACAGGCTTAGGTGAGCAGTTCTTC	CASSEHGTGLGEQFF
-	TRBV6-1	TRBJ1-2	-	TGTGCCAGCAGTATGACACCTTATAACTATGGCTACACCTTC	CASSMTPYNYGYTF
-	TRBV6-5	TRBJ2-2	-	TGTGCCAGCAGTTGGGGGGAGAACACCGGGGAGCTGTTTTTT	CASSWGENTGELFF
-	TRBV5-5	TRBJ2-2	-	TGTGCCAGCAGCTTGGTGGGCACCGGGGAGCTGTTTTTT	CASSLVGTGELFF
TRBD2	TRBV10-3	TRBJ2-7	-	TGTGCCATCAGTGACCCTAGCGGGAGGGGAGACGAGCAGTACTTC	CAISDPSGRGDEQYF